This T cell receptor (beta chain) was retrieved from a study of blood T cell repertoires in COVID-19. TCRdb's copy holds only in-frame clones and misses some; the assay was immunoSEQ multiplex PCR. Of about 260,000 clones in the sample, around 90% were seen once. From germline, CDR1 is KGHSH and CDR2 LQKENI. There are 16 residues in the CDR3. Trimming left V 3 bases short and J 8 bases short, with 19 bases between. The gene calls are TRBV18 and TRBJ1-4, with D maybe TRBD1 (6 bases). The specimen was PBMCs or T cells enriched from blood (not recorded which). The sequence was obtained from a man aged 40-49 years who had been exposed to COVID-19. CDR3 DNA: TGTGCCAGCTCACCCCGTGTCACGGCCCAGGGGGAAAAACTGTTTTTT. Amino acids: CASSPRVTAQGEKLFF.